This TCR beta chain was documented in a study of T cell repertoires in cytomegalovirus infection. Across the whole study: Public TCR beta signatures provided an indication of both CMV infection and a matching HLA type.

This clonotype has only one observation. Its antigen is undetermined. The study, taken as a whole, reports: HLA-C-restricted CMV-specific TCR beta clonotypes prevailed in the ex vivo response.

The germline gives CDR1 MNHNY, CDR2 SVGAGI (reference sequence). The CDR3 length is 16 residues. V gave up 0 bases and J gave up 0 bases, with 12 bases separating them. TCRdb called the reads again in MiXCR, with one record for every CDR3 protein. The table lists approximately 110,000 distinct CDR3 sequences, under 45% of them singletons. The chain is built from TRBV6-6 and TRBJ2-7; D is possibly TRBD1 (5 bases). The origin of this receptor is a human donor in good health (CMV status not recorded). Some clones in this sample may be carry-over from other donors' samples. Material: CD8+ T cells from cultured PBMCs, obtained from culture after CMV antigen stimulation. CDR3 nucleotide sequence: TGTGCCAGCAGTTACTCGATGTGGGGCCGCTCCTACGAGCAGTACTTC. Amino acids: CASSYSMWGRSYEQYF.